This is a list of T cell receptor beta chains from one sample in a study of cytomegalovirus exposure and HLA in healthy donors. Assay used: immunoSEQ multiplex PCR; TCRdb lists only in-frame clones, some missing. The sample carries 150,000 to 200,000 clones, approximately 88% recorded once. The sequenced sample was PBMCs. Source of these receptors: a man younger than 30 in good health and CMV-seropositive. CDR3s include the opening cysteine and the closing phenylalanine or tryptophan. A D gene is named only where the DNA matches it firmly. Rows may omit the clone size; those that give it use once, few, many or a size class.

d_call	v_call	j_call	clone_size	cdr3_aa	cdr3_nt
NA	TRBV2	TRBJ2-2	NA	CASRPSQNTGELFF	TGTGCCAGCAGGCCTAGCCAGAACACCGGGGAGCTGTTTTTT
NA	TRBV15	TRBJ1-5	NA	CATSRGVNQPQHF	TGTGCCACCAGCAGAGGAGTGAATCAGCCCCAGCATTTT
TRBD2	TRBV5-4	TRBJ2-5	NA	CASSYGTSGRVKTQYF	TGTGCCAGCAGCTATGGGACTAGCGGGAGGGTCAAGACCCAGTACTTC
TRBD1	TRBV2	TRBJ2-3	once	CASSDPRDRVVDTQYF	TGTGCCAGCAGTGATCCCCGGGACAGGGTAGTAGATACGCAGTATTTT
TRBD2	TRBV7-9	TRBJ2-7	NA	CASSRRLAGERSHEQYF	TGTGCCAGCAGCCGAAGACTAGCGGGAGAGAGGTCGCACGAGCAGTACTTC
TRBD2	TRBV7-2	TRBJ2-7	NA	CASSLVAGSSEQYF	TGTGCCAGCAGCTTAGTAGCGGGATCGTCCGAGCAGTACTTC
TRBD2	TRBV11-2	TRBJ2-3	NA	CASSILAGGDGTQYF	TGTGCCAGCAGCATCTTAGCGGGAGGGGACGGTACGCAGTATTTT
NA	TRBV7-2	TRBJ2-5	NA	CASSRQGGETQYF	TGTGCCAGCAGCCGTCAGGGAGGAGAGACCCAGTACTTC
NA	TRBV5-4	TRBJ1-2	NA	CASSPGTQVYGYTF	TGTGCCAGCAGCCCGGGGACACAGGTTTATGGCTACACCTTC
NA	TRBV28	TRBJ2-3	NA	CASSFSLGHATVDTQYF	TGTGCCAGCAGTTTTTCCCTCGGACACGCTACGGTAGATACGCAGTATTTT
TRBD1	TRBV2	TRBJ2-3	once	CASSFGQVTDTQYF	TGTGCCAGCAGCTTTGGACAGGTCACAGATACGCAGTATTTT
TRBD1	TRBV7-9	TRBJ2-5	NA	CASSAQTGAETQYF	TGTGCCAGCAGCGCCCAGACAGGGGCCGAGACCCAGTACTTC
NA	TRBV29-1	TRBJ1-1	NA	CSVGQAGGMNTEAFF	TGCAGCGTTGGACAGGCCGGGGGGATGAACACTGAAGCTTTCTTT
TRBD2	TRBV2	TRBJ2-7	NA	CASTRGGVGAEQYF	TGTGCCAGCACGCGGGGGGGTGTAGGCGCCGAGCAGTACTTC
NA	TRBV19	TRBJ1-1	NA	CASSIYEGWGKRAEAFF	TGTGCCAGTAGTATTTACGAGGGATGGGGAAAGAGGGCTGAAGCTTTCTTT
TRBD2	TRBV4-2	TRBJ2-1	once	CASSPGGLAGEHNEQFF	TGTGCCAGCAGCCCTGGGGGGTTGGCGGGAGAGCACAATGAGCAGTTCTTC
NA	TRBV15	TRBJ2-7	few	CATSRGSSYEQYF	TGTGCCACCAGCAGAGGCAGTTCCTACGAGCAGTACTTC
NA	TRBV13	TRBJ2-3	NA	CASKDYGTDTQYF	TGTGCCAGCAAGGACTACGGCACAGATACGCAGTATTTT
NA	TRBV7-9	TRBJ2-1	NA	CASSLSESSYNEQFF	TGTGCCAGCAGCTTATCAGAAAGCTCCTACAATGAGCAGTTCTTC
NA	TRBV19	TRBJ1-1	few	CASSIEGAMKSTEAFF	TGTGCCAGTAGTATAGAGGGCGCCATGAAGAGCACTGAAGCTTTCTTT
NA	TRBV19	TRBJ1-5	NA	CASSPDTLNQPQHF	TGTGCCAGTAGTCCGGACACGCTCAATCAGCCCCAGCATTTT
NA	TRBV6-5	TRBJ2-1	NA	CASSYQDLDYNEQFF	TGTGCCAGCAGTTACCAGGACTTGGACTACAATGAGCAGTTCTTC
NA	TRBV27	TRBJ1-2	few	CASSSPYRAGGYTF	TGTGCCAGCAGCTCACCGTACAGGGCAGGTGGCTACACCTTC
TRBD2	TRBV28	TRBJ2-3	NA	CASSITSGGPPWTDTQYF	TGTGCCAGCTCTATTACTAGCGGGGGTCCCCCCTGGACAGATACGCAGTATTTT
TRBD2	TRBV5-3	TRBJ2-2	NA	CARSLGTPLAGRDTGELFF	TGTGCCAGAAGCTTGGGTACACCACTAGCGGGTAGGGACACCGGGGAGCTGTTTTTT
NA	TRBV12-5	TRBJ2-1	NA	CASGLWADNEQFF	TGTGCTAGTGGTTTGTGGGCCGACAATGAGCAGTTCTTC
NA	TRBV5-1	TRBJ1-2	once	CASSSVGQRSHTF	TGCGCCAGCAGCTCGGTGGGGCAGCGCAGCCACACCTTC
TRBD1	TRBV30	TRBJ1-5	NA	CAWSGDRGKYSNQPQHF	TGTGCCTGGAGTGGGGACAGGGGAAAATATAGCAATCAGCCCCAGCATTTT
TRBD1	TRBV7-9	TRBJ2-5	NA	CASSPLDRVGQETQYF	TGTGCCAGCAGCCCGTTAGACAGGGTGGGACAAGAGACCCAGTACTTC
TRBD2	TRBV5-1	TRBJ2-1	NA	CASSPSGSSYNEQFF	TGCGCCAGCAGCCCTAGCGGGAGCTCCTACAATGAGCAGTTCTTC
NA	TRBV5-1	TRBJ2-7	NA	CASSFSGSPREQYF	TGCGCCAGCAGCTTTTCCGGGTCTCCCCGGGAGCAGTACTTC
TRBD2	TRBV11-2	TRBJ2-2	NA	CASSLAGAYAGELFF	TGTGCCAGCAGTCTAGCGGGAGCCTATGCCGGGGAGCTGTTTTTT